The rows below give T cell receptor beta chains drawn from one sample of a study of T cell changes during pregnancy in multiple sclerosis. The repertoire was sequenced with immunoSEQ multiplex PCR; TCRdb's copy has only in-frame clones and lacks some. The table has about 100,000 clones, about 92% seen once; the top ten hold around 1.8%. Sequenced here: peripheral blood, sampled after pregnancy. The receptors originated from a female donor with multiple sclerosis, enrolled in a pregnancy study. Each CDR3 is given with its conserved first and last residue. A D gene is named only where the DNA matches it firmly. Some rows have no size entry. The others give once, few or many, or a class for an expanded clone.

D gene | J gene | clone size | V gene | CDR3 DNA | CDR3 protein
TRBD1 | TRBJ1-2 | NA | TRBV5-6 | TGTGCCAGCAGCTCTACAGGGGTGGGTGGCTACACCTTC | CASSSTGVGGYTF
TRBD1 | TRBJ1-5 | NA | TRBV5-4 | TGTGCCAGCAGAGGGACAGACGATAGCAATCAGCCCCAGCATTTT | CASRGTDDSNQPQHF
NA | TRBJ1-1 | once | TRBV7-9 | TGTGCCAGCACACGGGGGAACACTGAAGCTTTCTTT | CASTRGNTEAFF
NA | TRBJ1-5 | NA | TRBV2 | TGTGCCAGCAGGCGACGGGGTAATCAGCCCCAGCATTTT | CASRRRGNQPQHF
NA | TRBJ2-5 | NA | TRBV2 | TGTGCCAGCAGTGCGAGGGAGACCCAGTACTTC | CASSARETQYF
TRBD1 | TRBJ1-1 | few | TRBV19 | TGTGCCAGCACACCAGGGGGCGGTGTTCCTGAAGCTTTCTTT | CASTPGGGVPEAFF
TRBD1 | TRBJ1-1 | NA | TRBV28 | TGTGCCAGCGTGACCCCAACAGGGGGCAGAGGCGTGGAAGCTTTCTTT | CASVTPTGGRGVEAFF
NA | TRBJ2-1 | NA | TRBV6-5 | TGTGCCAGCAGTTACTCACGAGGCCAGTCCAATGAGCAGTTCTTC | CASSYSRGQSNEQFF
NA | TRBJ2-3 | NA | TRBV5-1 | TGCGCCAGCAGCTCGCAGGGGTTCGGCACAGATACGCAGTATTTT | CASSSQGFGTDTQYF
TRBD1 | TRBJ1-2 | NA | TRBV4-3 | TGCGCCAGCAGCCTCGGAGGGGGCGCCTATGGCTACACCTTC | CASSLGGGAYGYTF
NA | TRBJ1-3 | once | TRBV28 | TGTGCCAGCAGTATAGCTGGAAACACCATATATTTT | CASSIAGNTIYF
TRBD2 | TRBJ2-1 | once | TRBV27 | TGTGCCAGCAGTCCGCGGACTAGCGGGAGCTCCTACAATGAGCAGTTCTTC | CASSPRTSGSSYNEQFF
NA | TRBJ1-5 | few | TRBV21-1 | TGTGCCAGCAGCAAAGGGGCCGAGGGTAGCAATCAGCCCCAGCATTTT | CASSKGAEGSNQPQHF
TRBD2 | TRBJ2-1 | NA | TRBV5-1 | TGCGCCAGCAGCTTGGTTCAGGGAATAAGGACTAGCGGGATCCGGTACAATGAGCAGTTCTTC | CASSLVQGIRTSGIRYNEQFF
TRBD1 | TRBJ1-1 | NA | TRBV7-9 | TGTGCCAGCAGCTTAGGACAGGGTGAGACTGAAGCTTTCTTT | CASSLGQGETEAFF
NA | TRBJ1-2 | NA | TRBV27 | TGTGCCAGCAGTCCGCGGGATTTTCAACGATATGGCTACACCTTC | CASSPRDFQRYGYTF
TRBD2 | TRBJ2-7 | NA | TRBV28 | TGTGCCAGCAGTTTATCCCTGGGACTAGGCAACTACGAGCAGTACTTC | CASSLSLGLGNYEQYF
TRBD1 | TRBJ1-6 | once | TRBV6-5 | TGTGCCACCACAGGGGTCCCCTATAATTCACCCCTCCACTTT | CATTGVPYNSPLHF
NA | TRBJ1-2 | once | TRBV18 | TGTGCCAGCTCACCACGCCTCAGCTATGGCTACACCTTC | CASSPRLSYGYTF
NA | TRBJ2-5 | NA | TRBV6-5 | TGTGCCAGCAGTTTCAGTCAGGGGGGCTGGCAAGAGACCCAGTACTTC | CASSFSQGGWQETQYF
TRBD2 | TRBJ2-5 | NA | TRBV7-2 | TGTGCCAGCAGGACTACTAGCGGGCTCTTCCAAGAGACCCAGTACTTC | CASRTTSGLFQETQYF
TRBD2 | TRBJ2-3 | NA | TRBV6-5 | TGTGCCTCAAGACTAGCTGCAACCACAGATACGCAGTATTTT | CASRLAATTDTQYF
NA | TRBJ2-7 | few | TRBV2 | TGTGCCAGCAGTGAAGGCACATTCTACGAGCAGTACTTC | CASSEGTFYEQYF
TRBD2 | TRBJ2-5 | NA | TRBV5-1 | TGCGCCAGCAGAACCGGGACTAGCGGGGGGATGAAGACCCAGTACTTC | CASRTGTSGGMKTQYF
TRBD1 | TRBJ2-2 | NA | TRBV7-9 | TGTGCCAGCAACCTACAGGGGATCGGGGAGCTGTTTTTT | CASNLQGIGELFF